This T cell receptor beta chain was observed in a study of PD-1 blockade in classical Hodgkin lymphoma. The CDR3 length is 15 residues. Germline values: CDR1 MGHDK, CDR2 SYGVNS. V dropped 2 bases and J dropped 0 bases, with 11 bases sitting between them. Overall study findings and caveats: Diminished baseline TCR diversity has been reported in newly diagnosed patients relative to healthy donors.

Notes on this clone: The antigen remains undetermined.

Time point described: newly diagnosed, previously untreated cHL patient sample. Negative selection with magnets was how CD8+ T cells were isolated from the thawed PBMCs. TCRdb's copy holds only in-frame clones and misses some; the assay was immunoSEQ multiplex PCR. The profile shows roughly 5,000 clones, about 90% of them singletons. The TCR was taken from a human donor with classical Hodgkin lymphoma. This chain links TRBV25-1 with TRBJ2-7, with a weak D call TRBD2 (5 bases). Material: CD8+ T cells from blood. CDR3 sequence reads: CASSEGESHSYEQYF. CDR3 nucleotide sequence: TGTGCCAGCAGTGAAGGGGAGTCCCACTCCTACGAGCAGTACTTC.